This T cell receptor beta chain was obtained from a study of tumor and adjacent non-tumor tissue in lung cancer. On the study more broadly: The cohort had around twelve adenocarcinoma, a couple of squamous cell and 1 small cell patients. Samples averaged around 4 million productive TCRbeta reads each.

The ends were cut back, 3 bases at V and 4 bases at J, with 10 bases in the middle. The CDR3 covers 13 residues. RNA was extracted from bulk tissue without any cell sorting. The sample holds many counts of this clonotype. A modified ARM-PCR protocol with three rounds of nested PCR amplified TCRbeta. TCRdb reanalysed the multiplex PCR reads using MiXCR and keeps one entry per CDR3 protein. Among over 100,000 distinct CDR3 sequences listed, 60% to 80% were seen once. Sequencing was performed on lung tumor tissue. This chain connects TRBV12-3 or TRBV12-4 to TRBJ2-7, with a possible D match to TRBD2 (5 bases). The source of this sequence is a woman aged 55-75 years with non-small cell lung cancer. The DNA of the CDR3 is TGTGCCAGCAGTTTTGGGTGGAGGTACGAGCAGTACTTC. Protein: CASSFGWRYEQYF.